The source of this T cell receptor beta chain is a study of early T cells in non-severe SARS-CoV-2 infection. This clonotype was counted many times. TCRdb re-analysed the 5' RACE reads in MiXCR, keeping a single row per CDR3 protein. The sample contains around 70,000 distinct CDR3 sequences, more than 10% of which appear only once. The TCR sequence derives from an adult who was a healthcare worker with PCR-confirmed SARS-CoV-2 infection or an uninfected control (not recorded which). The sequenced sample consisted of whole blood.

The CDR3 DNA reads TGCAGCGTTGGCCAGGACCCCTACGAGCAGTACTTC. It is translated as CSVGQDPYEQYF. The chain recombines TRBV29-1 with TRBJ2-7; unclear D gene. Germline loops: CDR1 SQVTM, CDR2 ANQGSEA. The CDR3 runs to 12 residues. Deletions cut 4 bases from V and 2 bases from J, with 9 bases between.